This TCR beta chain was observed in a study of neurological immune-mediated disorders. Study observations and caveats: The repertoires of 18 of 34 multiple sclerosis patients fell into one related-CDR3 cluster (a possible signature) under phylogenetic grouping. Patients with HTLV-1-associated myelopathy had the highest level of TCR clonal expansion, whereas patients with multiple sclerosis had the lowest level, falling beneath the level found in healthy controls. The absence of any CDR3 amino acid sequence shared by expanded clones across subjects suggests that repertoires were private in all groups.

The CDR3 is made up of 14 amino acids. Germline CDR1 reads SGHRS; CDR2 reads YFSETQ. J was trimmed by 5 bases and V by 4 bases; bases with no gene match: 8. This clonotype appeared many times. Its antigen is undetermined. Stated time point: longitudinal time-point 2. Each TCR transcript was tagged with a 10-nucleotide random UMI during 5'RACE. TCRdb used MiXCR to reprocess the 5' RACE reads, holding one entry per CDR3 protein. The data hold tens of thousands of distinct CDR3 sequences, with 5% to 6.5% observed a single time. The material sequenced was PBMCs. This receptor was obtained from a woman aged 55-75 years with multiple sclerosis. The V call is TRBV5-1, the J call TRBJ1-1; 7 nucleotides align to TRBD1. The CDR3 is CASSSSGGWTEAFF. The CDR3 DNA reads TGCGCCAGCAGCAGTTCAGGGGGTTGGACTGAAGCTTTCTTT.